The present entry profiles one T cell receptor beta chain with its context. The antigen remains undetermined. The data were taken from a study of beta chain features in type 1 diabetes. Study outcomes and limitations: TCRB CDR3s from Type 1 diabetes patients were moderately but significantly shorter in all four CD4+ subsets. Type 1 diabetes patients had VDJ junctions that carried fewer insertions and more deletions. PCR, the amplification step, might favor shorter templates, equally in patients and controls. It was among patients, rather than healthy donors, that naive, central memory and Treg TCRB repertoires appeared more similar.

Sorting gave populations that all exceeded 98% purity. The CDR3 consists of 15 residues. V was pared by 6 bases and J by 2 bases, with 4 bases of the junction left unmatched. Germline-derived CDR1 and CDR2 are SEHNR and FQNEAQ (reference sequence). All of the isolated RNA was reverse transcribed, so expressed TCRB transcripts were sequenced. Produced via immunoSEQ multiplex PCR; TCRdb's table is partial and in-frame only. The sample shows 300,000 to 350,000 clones, about 14% of them seen only once. This chain connects TRBV7-9 to TRBJ1-2; TRBD1 agrees at 12 bases. The sequence was obtained from a woman between 18 and 30 years old with type 1 diabetes. Sequencing used naive CD4+ T cells from blood. In nucleotides, the CDR3 is TGTGCCAGCAGTCCGGGACAGGGGGCCAACTATGGCTACACCTTC. Translated, it gives CASSPGQGANYGYTF.